Following are 7 T cell receptor beta chains from one sample sequenced in a study of radiotherapy plus CTLA-4 blockade in lung cancer. Sequenced by immunoSEQ multiplex PCR; TCRdb stores in-frame clones only, minus some. The table lists under 55,000 clones, 79% of them singletons. The material sequenced was peripheral blood, taken from a patient treated with radiotherapy plus ipilimumab. The receptors originated from a human donor with non-small cell lung cancer who had a partial response to radiotherapy plus ipilimumab.

This chain joins TRBV4-2 and TRBJ1-4; 7 bases are a match to TRBD1. The CDR3 is 16 residues long. Germline trimming cut 4 bases from V and 5 bases from J; bases unmatched to any gene: 10. Germline CDR1 is LGHNA and CDR2 is YNFKEQ. The CDR3 loop is CASSPGRATGNEKLFF. CDR3 DNA: TGTGCCAGCAGCCCGGGAAGGGCGACAGGGAATGAAAAACTGTTTTTT.

The genes are TRBV10-3 and TRBJ2-7; 8 bases are a match to TRBD1. The CDR3 has 13 amino acids. The ends lost 2 bases at V and 7 bases at J; junction bases unmatched: 4. CDR1 ENHRY and CDR2 SYGVKD come from the germline V gene. The CDR3 DNA reads as TGTGCCATCAGTGAGCCGGGACAGGTTGAGCAGTACTTC. It codes for CAISEPGQVEQYF.

The V and J genes are TRBV2 and TRBJ2-7; D perhaps matches TRBD1 (5 bases). Trimming stripped 7 bases from V and 7 bases from J, with 23 bases between. The CDR3 runs 15 residues. Germline CDR1 is SNHLY and CDR2 is FYNNEI. The CDR3 nucleotides read TGTGCCAGCAAAGACCAGCAGGGCAGCTGGTCAGAGCAGTACTTC. Translated: CASKDQQGSWSEQYF. Using reference TRBV2 and TRBJ2-7 for the parts outside the CDR3, the full variable domain is EPEVTQTPSHQVTQMGQEVILRCVPISNHLYFYWYRQILGQKVEFLVSFYNNEISEKSEIFDDQFSVERPDGSNFTLKIRSTKLEDSAMYFCASKDQQGSWSEQYFGPGTRLTVT.

The J gene is TRBJ2-3, the V gene TRBV5-4, with 11 bases lining up with TRBD1. This CDR3 contains 15 residues. CDR1 is SGHNT and CDR2 is YYREEE in the germline V gene (reference sequence). With 2 bases clipped from V and 5 bases from J, the junction kept 4 bases outside the gene matches. CDR3 coding DNA: TGTGCCAGCAGCTTACGGACAGGGGGCGTAGATACGCAGTATTTT. Amino acids: CASSLRTGGVDTQYF.

This chain connects TRBV5-5 to TRBJ2-1; D is perhaps TRBD1 (5 bases). Germline assignment: CDR1 SGHKS and CDR2 YYEKEE (reference sequence). The ends were cut back, 0 bases at V and 9 bases at J, with 13 bases in the middle. The CDR3 consists of 14 residues. The CDR3 DNA reads TGTGCCAGCAGCTTGGGGGCCGACAGCTCTGAGCAGTTCTTC. It is translated as CASSLGADSSEQFF. Full variable domain (missing parts from reference TRBV5-5 and TRBJ2-1): DAGVTQSPTHLIKTRGQQVTLRCSPISGHKSVSWYQQVLGQGPQFIFQYYEKEERGRGNFPDRFSARQFPNYSSELNVNALLLGDSALYLCASSLGADSSEQFFGPGTRLTVL.

The V call is TRBV10-3, the J call TRBJ2-5, with D maybe TRBD2 (6 bases). The CDR3 is made up of 13 amino acids. Per germline, CDR1 ENHRY and CDR2 SYGVKD. The V gene lost 9 bases and the J gene lost 5 bases, with 16 bases spanning the gap. The CDR3 coding sequence is TGTGCCATAGGGCCCGGGACTCCGGAGACCCAGTACTTC. Translation: CAIGPGTPETQYF.

The V and J genes are TRBV11-2 and TRBJ1-2; D not certain. CDR1 is SGHAT and CDR2 is FQNNGV in the germline V gene. The CDR3 contains 13 residues. Trimming pared 5 bases from V and 1 base from J, leaving 8 bases between. CDR3: CASSPGVNYGYTF. The CDR3 DNA follows: TGTGCCAGCAGCCCCGGAGTTAACTATGGCTACACCTTC.